This TCR beta chain is from a study of control samples from healthy donors and cancer patients. V shed 8 bases and J 4 bases; nucleotides not matched to a gene: 7. Germline lookup yields CDR1 SNHLY and CDR2 FYNNEI. CDR3 size: 14 residues. Method: immunoSEQ multiplex PCR; TCRdb's copy keeps in-frame clones and lacks some. The sample consists of 100,000 to 150,000 clones, 75% to 95% of them appearing once. The chain links TRBV2 to TRBJ2-3; TRBD2 agrees at 9 bases. The sequence came from a man between 18 and 35 years old in good health. Sequences were obtained from blood. The CDR3 DNA reads as TGTGCCAGCTTAGCGGGAGATCCGGCAGATACGCAGTATTTT. Its translation is CASLAGDPADTQYF.